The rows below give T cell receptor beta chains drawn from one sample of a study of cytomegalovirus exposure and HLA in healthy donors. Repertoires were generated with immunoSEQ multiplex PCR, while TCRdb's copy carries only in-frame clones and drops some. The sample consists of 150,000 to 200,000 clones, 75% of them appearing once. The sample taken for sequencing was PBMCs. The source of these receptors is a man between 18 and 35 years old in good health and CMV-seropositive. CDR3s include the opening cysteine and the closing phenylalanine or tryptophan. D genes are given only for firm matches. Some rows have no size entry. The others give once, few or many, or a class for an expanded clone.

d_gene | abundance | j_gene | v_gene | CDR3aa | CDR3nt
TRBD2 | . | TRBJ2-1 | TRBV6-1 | CASRSGANEQFF | TGTGCCAGCCGTAGCGGGGCAAATGAGCAGTTCTTC
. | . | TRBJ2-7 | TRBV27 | CASTLYPPRGFYEQYF | TGTGCCAGCACCCTTTACCCGCCAAGGGGGTTTTACGAGCAGTACTTC
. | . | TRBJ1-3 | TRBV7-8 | CASSLSLPYSGNTIYF | TGTGCCAGCAGCCTTTCCCTCCCCTACTCTGGAAACACCATATATTTT
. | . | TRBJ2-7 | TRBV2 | CASSEYGSGKSGEQYF | TGTGCCAGCAGTGAATATGGCAGCGGAAAATCGGGAGAGCAGTACTTC
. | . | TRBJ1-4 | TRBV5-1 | CASSLEGDPGKLFF | TGCGCCAGCAGCTTGGAGGGGGATCCTGGAAAACTGTTTTTT
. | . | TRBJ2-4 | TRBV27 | CASSLSMQAKNIQYF | TGTGCCAGCAGTTTATCGATGCAGGCCAAAAACATTCAGTACTTC
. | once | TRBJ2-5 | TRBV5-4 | CASSLRGSETQYF | TGTGCCAGCAGCCTCAGAGGGAGTGAGACCCAGTACTTC
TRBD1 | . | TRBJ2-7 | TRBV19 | CASSPPGTGSYEQYF | TGTGCCAGTAGTCCCCCCGGGACAGGCTCCTACGAGCAGTACTTC
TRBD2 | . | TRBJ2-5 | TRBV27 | CASTQRGTQYF | TGTGCCAGCACCCAGCGGGGGACCCAGTACTTC
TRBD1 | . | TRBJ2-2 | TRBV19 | CASSRDRGGNTGELFF | TGTGCCAGTAGTCGGGACAGGGGGGGGAACACCGGGGAGCTGTTTTTT
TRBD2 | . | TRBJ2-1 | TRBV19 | CASSILGGERQFF | TGTGCCAGTAGTATTCTGGGGGGGGAACGGCAGTTCTTC
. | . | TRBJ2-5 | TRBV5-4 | CASSLGREETQYF | TGTGCCAGCAGCTTGGGGAGGGAAGAGACCCAGTACTTC
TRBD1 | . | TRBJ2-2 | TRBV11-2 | CASSRDRVVTGELFF | TGTGCCAGCAGCCGGGACAGGGTGGTAACCGGGGAGCTGTTTTTT
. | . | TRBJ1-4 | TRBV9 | CASSTGLEANEKLFF | TGTGCCAGCAGCACCGGACTCGAGGCTAATGAAAAACTGTTTTTT
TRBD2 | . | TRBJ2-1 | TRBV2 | CASSGGGLAGADEQFF | TGTGCCAGCAGTGGGGGCGGACTAGCGGGAGCGGATGAGCAGTTCTTC
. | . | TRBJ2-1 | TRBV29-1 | CSVPRPAEGANNEQFF | TGCAGCGTTCCCCGGCCTGCGGAGGGGGCGAACAATGAGCAGTTCTTC
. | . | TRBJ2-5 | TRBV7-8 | CASSLGGSQETQYF | TGTGCCAGCAGCTTAGGCGGGTCCCAAGAGACCCAGTACTTC
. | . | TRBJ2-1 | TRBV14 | CASSQAGYYNEQFF | TGTGCCAGCAGCCAGGCGGGGTACTACAATGAGCAGTTCTTC
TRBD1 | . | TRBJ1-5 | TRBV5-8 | CASSLGDRRSNQPQHF | TGTGCCAGCAGCTTGGGGGACAGGCGAAGCAATCAGCCCCAGCATTTT
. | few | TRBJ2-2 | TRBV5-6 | CASSLGPTGNTGELFF | TGTGCCAGCAGCTTGGGTCCTACAGGGAACACCGGGGAGCTGTTTTTT
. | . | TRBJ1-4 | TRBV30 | CASRLSTEKLFF | TGTGCCTCCAGGCTCTCTACCGAAAAACTGTTTTTT
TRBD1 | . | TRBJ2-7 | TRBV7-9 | CSSSPVGTGFSEQYF | TGTTCCAGCAGCCCAGTCGGGACAGGGTTCTCCGAGCAGTACTTC
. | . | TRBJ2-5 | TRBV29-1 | CSVFRRSGQETQYF | TGCAGCGTCTTTAGGCGGAGCGGACAAGAGACCCAGTACTTC
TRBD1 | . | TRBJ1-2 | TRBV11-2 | CASSFTGATNYGYTF | TGTGCCAGCAGCTTTACAGGGGCGACTAACTATGGCTACACCTTC
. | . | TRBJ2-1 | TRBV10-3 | CAISDPGGVKGDEQFF | TGTGCCATCAGTGATCCCGGAGGGGTAAAGGGCGATGAGCAGTTCTTC
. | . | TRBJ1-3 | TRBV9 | CASSVYPGANSGNTIYF | TGTGCCAGCAGCGTATACCCAGGGGCCAACTCTGGAAACACCATATATTTT
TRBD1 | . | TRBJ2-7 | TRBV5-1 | CASSLGQGREQYF | TGCGCCAGCAGCTTGGGACAGGGCCGCGAGCAGTACTTC
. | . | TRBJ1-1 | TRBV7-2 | CASSYEGTVNTEAFF | TGTGCCAGCAGCTATGAGGGGACTGTGAACACTGAAGCTTTCTTT
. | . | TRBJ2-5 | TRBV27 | CASSSLGPQETQYF | TGTGCCAGCAGTTCCCTTGGGCCCCAAGAGACCCAGTACTTC
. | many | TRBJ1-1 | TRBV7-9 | CASTPGSRTEAFF | TGTGCCAGCACTCCCGGGTCACGCACTGAAGCTTTCTTT
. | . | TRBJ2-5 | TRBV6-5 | CASSGYRAGQETQYF | TGTGCCAGCAGTGGCTACAGGGCCGGGCAAGAGACCCAGTACTTC
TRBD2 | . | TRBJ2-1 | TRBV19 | CASSRGSGRRASLGNEQFF | TGTGCCAGTAGTAGGGGAAGCGGGAGGCGCGCCTCACTGGGCAATGAGCAGTTCTTC
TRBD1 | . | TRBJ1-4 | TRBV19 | CASSTGQGGTNEKLFF | TGTGCCAGTAGTACCGGACAGGGGGGGACTAATGAAAAACTGTTTTTT
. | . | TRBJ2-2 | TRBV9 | CASSVGETGGELFF | TGTGCCAGCAGCGTAGGAGAGACGGGCGGGGAGCTGTTTTTT
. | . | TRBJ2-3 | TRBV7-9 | CASSLAIQGTDTQYF | TGTGCCAGCAGCTTAGCGATACAGGGAACAGATACGCAGTATTTT
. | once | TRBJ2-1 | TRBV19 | CASSMRFGNEQFF | TGTGCCAGTAGCATGAGGTTCGGAAATGAGCAGTTCTTC
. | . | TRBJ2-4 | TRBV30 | CAWSFINTDKNIQYF | TGTGCCTGGAGTTTTATCAATACAGATAAAAACATTCAGTACTTC
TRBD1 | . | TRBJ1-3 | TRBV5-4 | CASSPDRGPGNTIYF | TGTGCCAGCAGCCCGGACAGGGGGCCCGGAAACACCATATATTTT
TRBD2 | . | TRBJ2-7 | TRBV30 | CACGLAGGFGEQYF | TGTGCCTGTGGACTAGCGGGAGGTTTTGGCGAGCAGTACTTC
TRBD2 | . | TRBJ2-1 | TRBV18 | CASSPGSGSSYNEQFF | TGTGCCAGCTCACCGGGGAGCGGGAGCTCCTACAATGAGCAGTTCTTC
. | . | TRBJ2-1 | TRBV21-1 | CASSNNKRDVEQFF | TGTGCCAGCAGCAATAATAAGCGGGACGTTGAGCAGTTCTTC
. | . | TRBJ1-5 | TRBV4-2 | CASSQASNQPQHF | TGTGCCAGCAGCCAAGCCTCTAATCAGCCCCAGCATTTT
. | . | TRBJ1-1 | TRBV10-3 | CAISESSTEAFF | TGTGCCATCAGTGAGTCTTCGACTGAAGCTTTCTTT
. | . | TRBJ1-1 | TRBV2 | CASRVFGTMNTEAFF | TGTGCCAGCAGAGTCTTCGGGACAATGAACACTGAAGCTTTCTTT
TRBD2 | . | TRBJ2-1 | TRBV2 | CASSTQGLVSNEQFF | TGTGCCAGCAGTACCCAGGGACTAGTTAGCAATGAGCAGTTCTTC
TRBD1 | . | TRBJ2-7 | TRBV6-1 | CATMDRVYNYEQYF | TGTGCCACTATGGACAGGGTATACAACTACGAGCAGTACTTC
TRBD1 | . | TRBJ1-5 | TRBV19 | CASRPLSEGAAQPQHF | TGTGCCAGTAGACCCCTTTCGGAGGGGGCAGCACAGCCCCAGCATTTT
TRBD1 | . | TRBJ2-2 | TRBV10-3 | CATLGQGRTGELFF | TGTGCCACCTTAGGACAGGGGAGGACCGGGGAGCTGTTTTTT
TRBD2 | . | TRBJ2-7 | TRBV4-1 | CASSQDYLAGPSYEQYF | TGCGCCAGCAGCCAAGATTACCTAGCGGGCCCCTCCTACGAGCAGTACTTC